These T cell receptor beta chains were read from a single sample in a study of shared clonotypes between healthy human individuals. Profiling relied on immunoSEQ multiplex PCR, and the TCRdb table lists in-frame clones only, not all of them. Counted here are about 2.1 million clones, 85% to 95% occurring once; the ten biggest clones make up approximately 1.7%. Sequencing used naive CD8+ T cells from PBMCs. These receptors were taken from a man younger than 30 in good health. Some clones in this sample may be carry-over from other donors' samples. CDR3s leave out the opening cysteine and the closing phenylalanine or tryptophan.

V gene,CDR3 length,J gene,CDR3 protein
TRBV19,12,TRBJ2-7,ASSTPGQGHEQY
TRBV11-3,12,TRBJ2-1,ASSLGTGNGEQF
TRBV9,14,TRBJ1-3,ASSVTDASSGNTIY
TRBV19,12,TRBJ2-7,ASTLSGNSYEQY
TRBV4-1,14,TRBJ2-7,ASSQPYFHPDYEQY
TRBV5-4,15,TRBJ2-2,ASSFALAEGGTGELF
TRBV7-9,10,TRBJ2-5,ASRRSQETQY
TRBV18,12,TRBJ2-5,ASSPDWPQETQY
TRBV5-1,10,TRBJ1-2,ASSLGTALYT
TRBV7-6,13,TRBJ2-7,ASSFDRDNSYEQY
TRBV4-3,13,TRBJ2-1,ASSQGSSVSSSQF
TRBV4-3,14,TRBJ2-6,ASSQGAVSGANVLT
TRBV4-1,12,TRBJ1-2,ASSQETENYGYT
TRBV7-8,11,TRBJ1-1,ASSSLDDTEAF
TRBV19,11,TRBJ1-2,ASNYGFNYGYT
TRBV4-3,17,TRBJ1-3,ASSQELVAGPGRGNTIY
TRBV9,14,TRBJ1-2,ASSVEAREGGYGYT
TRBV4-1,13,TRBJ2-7,ASSQGPGGLAEQY
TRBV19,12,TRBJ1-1,ASSIRPANTEAF
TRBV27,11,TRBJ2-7,ASSPGTFYEQY
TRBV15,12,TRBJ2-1,ATSKPGSGNEQF
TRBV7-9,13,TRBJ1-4,ASSLTRTAHEKLF
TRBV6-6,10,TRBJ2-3,ASSYRADTQY
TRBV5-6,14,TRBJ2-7,ASSSIGGADSTEQY
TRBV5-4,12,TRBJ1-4,ASSLGTGPEKLF
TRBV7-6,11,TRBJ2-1,ASSLAPYNEQF
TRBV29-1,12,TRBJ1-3,SALSPSSGNTIY
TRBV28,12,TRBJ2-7,ASNVASSSYEQY
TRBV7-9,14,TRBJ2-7,ASSLPPTGDRYEQY
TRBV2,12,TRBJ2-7,ASNPRDRVYEQY
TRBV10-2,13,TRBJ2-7,ASSPPPEGSYEQY
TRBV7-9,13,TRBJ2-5,ASSAYHREVETQY
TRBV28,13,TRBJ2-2,ASSPDRGRTGELF
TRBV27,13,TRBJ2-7,ASSLRIGGLYEQY
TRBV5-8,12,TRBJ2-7,ASSWGQGPPLLY
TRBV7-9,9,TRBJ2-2,ASSTDGELF
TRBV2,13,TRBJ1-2,ASSEAANREGHPT
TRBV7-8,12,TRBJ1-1,ASSVGERGTEAF
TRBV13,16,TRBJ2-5,ASSSRQVLAGVEETQY
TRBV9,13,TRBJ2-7,ASSGKGGPSYEQY
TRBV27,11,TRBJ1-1,ASRGQDWAEAF